The present entry profiles one T cell receptor beta chain with its context. Antigen specificity is unknown. This entry is derived from a study of PD-1 blockade in classical Hodgkin lymphoma. The germline gives CDR1 SGDLS, CDR2 YYNGEE. Trimming took 4 bases from V and 5 from J, leaving 10 bases between them. This CDR3 has 12 residues. Data came from immunoSEQ multiplex PCR; TCRdb stores just in-frame clones and leaves some out. This table has 90,000 to 100,000 clones, roughly 90% appearing once. Relapse after autologous stem cell transplantation occurred in every patient, and brentuximab vedotin exposure varied. Study-wide results and caveats: With respect to the repertoire differences, their causes, possibly disease activity or prior therapy, remain undefined.

The specimen comprised peripheral blood mononuclear cells (PBMCs), sampled at baseline. This receptor was obtained from a human donor with classical Hodgkin lymphoma. The V and J genes are TRBV9 and TRBJ2-7, with D perhaps TRBD1 (5 bases). CDR3 in amino acids: CASSRQSHEQYF. The CDR3 bases are TGTGCCAGCAGCCGACAGTCCCACGAGCAGTACTTC.